This TCR beta chain was recorded in a study of blood T cells in healthy people across ages. It was with a sample-barcoded 5' primer and a J-beta primer mix that a second PCR of roughly 6 to 11 cycles was run. Template switching added a 12-random-nucleotide identifier to every cDNA molecule. TCRdb fed the 5' RACE reads into MiXCR, producing one record per CDR3 protein. The table records 1.4 million to 1.5 million distinct CDR3 sequences, approximately 42% of them present only once. Study-level points and caveats: Age brought a roughly linear fall in TCR beta diversity measured per million T cells.

Germline CDR1 and CDR2: MNHEY and SMNVEV (reference sequence). This CDR3 is 17 amino acids long. V dropped 5 bases and J dropped 1; count of bases not matched to a gene: 13. Of note for this clonotype: Its antigen is not identified.

Individuals who donated were healthy Caucasians from Russia aged about 6 to 95. The chain couples TRBV27 to TRBJ2-7; 8 bases line up with TRBD2. This TCR came from a woman aged 18-29 years in good health. Sequencing used blood. CDR3 DNA: TGTGCCAGCAGTACAGTCCTAACTAGCGGTCCGTCCTACGAGCAGTACTTC. Translating gives CASSTVLTSGPSYEQYF.